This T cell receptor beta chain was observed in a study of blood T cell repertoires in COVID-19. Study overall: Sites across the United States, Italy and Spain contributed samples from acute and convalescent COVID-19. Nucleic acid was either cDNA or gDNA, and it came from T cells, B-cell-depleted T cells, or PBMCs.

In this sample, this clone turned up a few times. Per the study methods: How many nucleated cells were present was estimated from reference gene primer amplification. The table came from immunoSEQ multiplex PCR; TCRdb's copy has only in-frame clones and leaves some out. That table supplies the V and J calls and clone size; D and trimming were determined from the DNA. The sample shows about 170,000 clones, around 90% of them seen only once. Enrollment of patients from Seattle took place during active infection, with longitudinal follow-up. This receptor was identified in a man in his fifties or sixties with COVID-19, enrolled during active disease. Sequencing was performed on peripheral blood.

The CDR3 sequence is CATRGQGFNEQFF. CDR3 sequence (DNA): TGTGCCACAAGGGGACAGGGGTTCAATGAGCAGTTCTTC. This chain joins TRBV24-1 and TRBJ2-1, with 10 nucleotides matching TRBD1. CDR1 is KGHDR, CDR2 SFDVKD, per germline. The junction had 5 bases not matched to a gene; V was cut back by 10 bases and J by 6 bases. The CDR3 consists of 13 residues.